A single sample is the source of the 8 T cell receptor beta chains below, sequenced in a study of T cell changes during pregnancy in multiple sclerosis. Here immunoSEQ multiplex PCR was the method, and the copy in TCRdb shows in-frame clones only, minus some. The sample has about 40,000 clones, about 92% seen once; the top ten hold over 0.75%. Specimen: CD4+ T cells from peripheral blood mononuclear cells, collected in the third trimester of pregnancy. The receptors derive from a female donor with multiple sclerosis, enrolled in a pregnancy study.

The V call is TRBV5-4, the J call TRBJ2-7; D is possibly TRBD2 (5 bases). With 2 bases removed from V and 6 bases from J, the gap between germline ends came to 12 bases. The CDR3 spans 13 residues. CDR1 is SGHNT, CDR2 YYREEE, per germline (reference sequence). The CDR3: CASSFGLGSEQYF. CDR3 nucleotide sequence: TGTGCCAGCAGCTTTGGGTTGGGGAGCGAGCAGTACTTC.

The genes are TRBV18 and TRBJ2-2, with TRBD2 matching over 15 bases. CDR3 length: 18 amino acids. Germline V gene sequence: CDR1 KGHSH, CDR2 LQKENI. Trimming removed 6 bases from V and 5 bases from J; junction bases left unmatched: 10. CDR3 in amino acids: CASSLITGTSGRTGELFF. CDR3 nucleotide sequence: TGTGCCAGCTCCTTAATCACCGGGACTAGCGGGAGGACCGGGGAGCTGTTTTTT.

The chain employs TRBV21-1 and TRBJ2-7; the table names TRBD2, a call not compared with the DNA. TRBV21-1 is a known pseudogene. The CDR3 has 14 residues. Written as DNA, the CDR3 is TGTGCCACCGGATCGGGCGGGCCGTCCTACGAGCAGTACTTC. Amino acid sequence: CATGSGGPSYEQYF.

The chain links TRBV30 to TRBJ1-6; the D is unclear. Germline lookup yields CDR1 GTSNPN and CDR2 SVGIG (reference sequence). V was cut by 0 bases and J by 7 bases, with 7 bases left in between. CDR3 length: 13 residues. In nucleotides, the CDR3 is TGTGCCTGGAGTGTACTGTCCAATTCACCCCTCCACTTT. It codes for CAWSVLSNSPLHF.

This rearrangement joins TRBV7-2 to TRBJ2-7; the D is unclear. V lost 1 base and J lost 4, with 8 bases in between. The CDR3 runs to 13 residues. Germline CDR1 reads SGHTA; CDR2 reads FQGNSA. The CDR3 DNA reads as TGTGCCAGCAGCTTAGGACACTCTTACGAGCAGTACTTC. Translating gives CASSLGHSYEQYF.

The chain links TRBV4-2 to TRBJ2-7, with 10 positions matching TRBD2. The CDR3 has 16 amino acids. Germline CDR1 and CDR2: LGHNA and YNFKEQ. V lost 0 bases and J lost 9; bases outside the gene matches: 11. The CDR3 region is CASSQDQASGSRAQYF. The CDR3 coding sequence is TGTGCCAGCAGCCAAGATCAGGCTAGCGGGAGTAGGGCGCAGTACTTC.

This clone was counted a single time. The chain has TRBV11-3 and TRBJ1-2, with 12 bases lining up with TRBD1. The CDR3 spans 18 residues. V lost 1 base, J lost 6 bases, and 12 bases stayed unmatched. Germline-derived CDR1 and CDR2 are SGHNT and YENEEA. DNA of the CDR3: TGTGCCAGCAGCTTAGGGGGACAGGGGGCTCCGGGTTTGAATGGCTACACCTTC. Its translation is CASSLGGQGAPGLNGYTF.

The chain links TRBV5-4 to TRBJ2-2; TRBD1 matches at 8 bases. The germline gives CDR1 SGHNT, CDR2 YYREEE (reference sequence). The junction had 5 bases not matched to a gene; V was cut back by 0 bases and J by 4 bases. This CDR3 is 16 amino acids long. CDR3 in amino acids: CASSLGQGAGTGELFF. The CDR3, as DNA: TGTGCCAGCAGCTTGGGGCAGGGGGCTGGCACCGGGGAGCTGTTTTTT.